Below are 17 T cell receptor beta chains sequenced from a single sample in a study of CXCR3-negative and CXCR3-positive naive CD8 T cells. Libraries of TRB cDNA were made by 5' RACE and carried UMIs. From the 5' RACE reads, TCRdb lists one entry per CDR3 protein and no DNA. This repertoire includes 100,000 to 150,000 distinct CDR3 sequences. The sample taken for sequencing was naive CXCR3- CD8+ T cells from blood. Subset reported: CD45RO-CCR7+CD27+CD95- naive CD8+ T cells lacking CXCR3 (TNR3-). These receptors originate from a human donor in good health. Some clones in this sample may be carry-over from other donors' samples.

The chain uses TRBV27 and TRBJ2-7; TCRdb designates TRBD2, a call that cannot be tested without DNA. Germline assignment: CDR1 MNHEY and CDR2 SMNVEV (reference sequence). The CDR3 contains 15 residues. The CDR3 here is CASSLSGGQYYEQYF.

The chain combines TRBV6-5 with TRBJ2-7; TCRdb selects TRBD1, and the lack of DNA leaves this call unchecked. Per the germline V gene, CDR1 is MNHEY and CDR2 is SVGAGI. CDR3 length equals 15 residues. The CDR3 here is CASSDPGRDFYEQYF.

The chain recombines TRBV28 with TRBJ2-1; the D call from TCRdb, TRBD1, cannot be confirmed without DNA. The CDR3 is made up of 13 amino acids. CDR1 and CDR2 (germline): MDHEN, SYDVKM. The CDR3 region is CASSPGPGGEQFF.

The CDR3 region is CASSFLAGDGGELFF. The chain combines TRBV7-8 with TRBJ2-2; with no DNA, the TCRdb D assignment of TRBD2 cannot be verified. Germline CDR1 reads SGHVS; CDR2 reads FQNEAQ. This CDR3 has 15 amino acids.

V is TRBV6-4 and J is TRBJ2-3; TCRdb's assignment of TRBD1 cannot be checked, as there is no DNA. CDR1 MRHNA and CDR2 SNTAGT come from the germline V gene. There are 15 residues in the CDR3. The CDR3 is CASSEAGGAEDTQYF.

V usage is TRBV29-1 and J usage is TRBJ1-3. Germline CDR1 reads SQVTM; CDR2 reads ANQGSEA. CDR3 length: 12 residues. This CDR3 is CSVEASGNTIYF.

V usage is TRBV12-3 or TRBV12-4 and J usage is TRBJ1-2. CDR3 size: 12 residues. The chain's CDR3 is CAIGGRRDGYTF.

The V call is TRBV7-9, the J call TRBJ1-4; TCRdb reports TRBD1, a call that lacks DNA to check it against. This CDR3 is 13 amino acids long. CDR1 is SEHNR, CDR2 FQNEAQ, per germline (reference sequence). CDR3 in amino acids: CASSPTGSRKLFF.

The CDR3 spells CASSLAGTANTGELFF. The chain uses TRBV7-9 and TRBJ2-2; TCRdb's assignment of TRBD1 cannot be checked, as there is no DNA. Germline assignment: CDR1 SEHNR and CDR2 FQNEAQ (reference sequence). The CDR3 sequence is 16 residues long.

CDR3 protein: CSVEAAALGGYEQYF. V usage is TRBV29-1 and J usage is TRBJ2-7; as DNA is missing, the TRBD2 call by TCRdb cannot be tested. The CDR3 has 15 amino acids. Per germline, CDR1 SQVTM and CDR2 ANQGSEA.

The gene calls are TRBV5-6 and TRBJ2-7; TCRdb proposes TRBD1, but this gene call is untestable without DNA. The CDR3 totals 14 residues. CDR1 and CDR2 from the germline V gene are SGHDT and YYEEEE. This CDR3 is CASSSNPGPYEQYF.

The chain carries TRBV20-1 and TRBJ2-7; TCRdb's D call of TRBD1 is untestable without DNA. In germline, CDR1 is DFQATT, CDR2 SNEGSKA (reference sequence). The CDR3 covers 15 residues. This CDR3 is CSARVTGSSSYEQYF.

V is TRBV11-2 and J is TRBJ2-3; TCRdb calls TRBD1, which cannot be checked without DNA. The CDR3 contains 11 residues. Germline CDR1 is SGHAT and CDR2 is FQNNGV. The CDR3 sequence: CASSVGTLQYF.

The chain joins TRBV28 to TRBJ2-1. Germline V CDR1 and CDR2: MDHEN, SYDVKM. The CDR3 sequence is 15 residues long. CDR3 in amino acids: CASSLTGGNYNEQFF.

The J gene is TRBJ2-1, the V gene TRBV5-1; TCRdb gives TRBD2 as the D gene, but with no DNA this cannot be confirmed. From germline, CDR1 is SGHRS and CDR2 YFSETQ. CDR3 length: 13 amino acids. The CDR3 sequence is CAARFSGSNEQFF.

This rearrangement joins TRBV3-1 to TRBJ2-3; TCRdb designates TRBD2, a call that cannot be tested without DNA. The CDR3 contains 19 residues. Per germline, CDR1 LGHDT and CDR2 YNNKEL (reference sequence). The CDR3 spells CASSLTSGGLLLGTDTQYF.

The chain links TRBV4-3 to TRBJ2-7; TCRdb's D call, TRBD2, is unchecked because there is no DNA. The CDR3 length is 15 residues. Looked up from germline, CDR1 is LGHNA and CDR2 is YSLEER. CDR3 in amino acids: CASSQRLAVFYEQYF.